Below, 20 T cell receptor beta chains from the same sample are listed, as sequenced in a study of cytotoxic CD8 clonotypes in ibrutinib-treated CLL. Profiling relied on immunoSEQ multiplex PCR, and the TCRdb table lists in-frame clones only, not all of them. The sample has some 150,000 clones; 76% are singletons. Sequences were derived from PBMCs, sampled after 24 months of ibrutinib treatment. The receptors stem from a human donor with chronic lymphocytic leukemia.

DNA of the CDR3: TGTGCCAGCAGTTCACAGGGGTTGGGGCATGGCTACACCTTC. The encoded protein is CASSSQGLGHGYTF. The rearrangement uses TRBV6-6 and TRBJ1-2; 7 positions agree with TRBD1. The V segment lost 4 bases and the J segment 6 bases; nucleotides outside the gene matches: 8. The CDR3 is 14 amino acids. Germline assignment: CDR1 MNHNY and CDR2 SVGAGI (reference sequence).

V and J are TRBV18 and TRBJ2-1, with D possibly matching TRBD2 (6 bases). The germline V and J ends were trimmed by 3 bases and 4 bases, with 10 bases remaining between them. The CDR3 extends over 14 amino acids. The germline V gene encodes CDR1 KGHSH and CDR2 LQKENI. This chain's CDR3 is CASSPGGSYNEQFF. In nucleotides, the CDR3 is TGTGCCAGCTCACCGGGGGGATCTTACAATGAGCAGTTCTTC.

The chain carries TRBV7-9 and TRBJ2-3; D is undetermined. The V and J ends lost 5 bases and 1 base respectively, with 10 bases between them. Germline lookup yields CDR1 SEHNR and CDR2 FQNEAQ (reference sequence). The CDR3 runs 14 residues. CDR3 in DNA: TGTGCCAGCAGCCTCACGTCGGGCACAGATACGCAGTATTTT. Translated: CASSLTSGTDTQYF.

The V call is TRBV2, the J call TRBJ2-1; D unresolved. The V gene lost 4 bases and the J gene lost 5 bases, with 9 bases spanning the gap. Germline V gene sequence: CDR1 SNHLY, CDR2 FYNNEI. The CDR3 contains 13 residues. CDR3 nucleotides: TGTGCCAGCAGTGCCGGCACCAACAATGAGCAGTTCTTC. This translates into CASSAGTNNEQFF.

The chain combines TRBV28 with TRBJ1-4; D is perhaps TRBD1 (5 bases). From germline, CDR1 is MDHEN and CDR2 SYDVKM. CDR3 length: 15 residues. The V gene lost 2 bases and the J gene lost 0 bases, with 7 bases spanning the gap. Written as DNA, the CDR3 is TGTGCCAGCAGTTTAGTGGGGGCAACTAATGAAAAACTGTTTTTT. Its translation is CASSLVGATNEKLFF.

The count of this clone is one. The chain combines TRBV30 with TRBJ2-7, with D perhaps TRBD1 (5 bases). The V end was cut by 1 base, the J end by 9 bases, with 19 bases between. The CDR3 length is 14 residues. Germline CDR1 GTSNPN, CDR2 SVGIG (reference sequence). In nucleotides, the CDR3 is TGTGCCTGGAGTGGTCGATTGGACACCCCCGGGCAGTACTTC. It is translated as CAWSGRLDTPGQYF.

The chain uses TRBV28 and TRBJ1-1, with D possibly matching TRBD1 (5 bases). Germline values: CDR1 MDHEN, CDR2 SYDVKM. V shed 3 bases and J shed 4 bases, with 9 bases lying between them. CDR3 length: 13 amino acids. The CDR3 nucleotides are TGTGCCAGCAGTTTGGGGACCCTCACTGAAGCTTTCTTT. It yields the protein CASSLGTLTEAFF.

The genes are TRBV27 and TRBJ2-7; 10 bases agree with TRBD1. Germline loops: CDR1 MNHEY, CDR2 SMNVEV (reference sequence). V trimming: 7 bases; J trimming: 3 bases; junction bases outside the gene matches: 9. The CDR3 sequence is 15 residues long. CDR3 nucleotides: TGTGCCAGCACGTCCCGGGACAGGGGCCACTACGAGCAGTACTTC. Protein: CASTSRDRGHYEQYF.

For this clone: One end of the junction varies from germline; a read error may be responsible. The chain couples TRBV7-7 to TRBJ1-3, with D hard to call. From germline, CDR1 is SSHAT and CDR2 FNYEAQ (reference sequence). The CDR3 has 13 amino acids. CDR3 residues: CASSTGFGNTIYF. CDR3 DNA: TGTGCTAGCAGCACCGGCTTTGGAAACACCATATATTTT.

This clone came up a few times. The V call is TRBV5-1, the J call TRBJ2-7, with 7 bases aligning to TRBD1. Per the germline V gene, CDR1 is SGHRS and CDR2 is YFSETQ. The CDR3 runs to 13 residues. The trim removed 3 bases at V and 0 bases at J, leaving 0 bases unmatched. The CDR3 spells CASSWDSSYEQYF. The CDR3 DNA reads TGCGCCAGCAGCTGGGACAGCTCCTACGAGCAGTACTTC. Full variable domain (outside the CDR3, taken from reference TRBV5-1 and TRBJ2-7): KAGVTQTPRYLIKTRGQQVTLSCSPISGHRSVSWYQQTPGQGLQFLFEYFSETQRNKGNFPGRFSGRQFSNSRSEMNVSTLELGDSALYLCASSWDSSYEQYFGPGTRLTVT.

The CDR3 DNA is TGTGCCAGCAGTTTTGGACTAGCGGAGAGCTCCTACAATGAGCAGTTCTTC. Amino acid sequence: CASSFGLAESSYNEQFF. This chain connects TRBV28 to TRBJ2-1; 10 nucleotides agree with TRBD2. Germline trimming cut 3 bases from V and 0 bases from J; bases unmatched to any gene: 5. CDR3 length: 17 amino acids. Germline values: CDR1 MDHEN, CDR2 SYDVKM. Combining the CDR3 with reference TRBV28 and TRBJ2-1 gives the whole variable domain DVKVTQSSRYLVKRTGEKVFLECVQDMDHENMFWYRQDPGLGLRLIYFSYDVKMKEKGDIPEGYSVSREKKERFSLILESASTNQTSMYLCASSFGLAESSYNEQFFGPGTRLTVL.

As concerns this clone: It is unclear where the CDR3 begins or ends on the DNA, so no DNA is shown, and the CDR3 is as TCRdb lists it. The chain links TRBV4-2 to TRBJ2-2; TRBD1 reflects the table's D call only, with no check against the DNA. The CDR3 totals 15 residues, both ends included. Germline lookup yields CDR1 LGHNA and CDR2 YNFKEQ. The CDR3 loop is CASSPTGFGAGELFF.

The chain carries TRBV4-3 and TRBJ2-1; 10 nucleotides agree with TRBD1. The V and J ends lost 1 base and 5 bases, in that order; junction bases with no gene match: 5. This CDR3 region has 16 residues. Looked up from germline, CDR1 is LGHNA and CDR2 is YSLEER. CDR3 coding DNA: TGCGCCAGCAGCCAAGCTGAGGGACAGGGGAACAATGAGCAGTTCTTC. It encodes CASSQAEGQGNNEQFF.

CDR3 in amino acids: CASEGGEPYEQYF. The CDR3 DNA follows: TGTGCTTCGGAGGGGGGGGAGCCCTACGAGCAGTACTTC. The gene calls are TRBV30 and TRBJ2-7; TRBD2 might be the D (7 bases). The CDR3 is made up of 13 amino acids. CDR1 GTSNPN and CDR2 SVGIG come from the germline V gene (reference sequence).

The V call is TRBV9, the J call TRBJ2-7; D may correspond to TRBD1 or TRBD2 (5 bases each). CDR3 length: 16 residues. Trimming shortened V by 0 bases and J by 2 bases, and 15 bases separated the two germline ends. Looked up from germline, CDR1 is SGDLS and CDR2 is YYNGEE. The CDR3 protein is CASSVAPGTETYEQYF. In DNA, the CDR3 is TGTGCCAGCAGCGTAGCCCCCGGGACCGAGACCTACGAGCAGTACTTC.

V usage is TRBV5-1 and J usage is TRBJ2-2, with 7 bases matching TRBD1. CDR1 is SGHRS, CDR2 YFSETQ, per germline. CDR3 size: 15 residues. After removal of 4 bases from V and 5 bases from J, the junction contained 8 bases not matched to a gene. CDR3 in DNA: TGCGCCAGCAGCCGGATATTACAGGGGACCGGGGAGCTGTTTTTT. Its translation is CASSRILQGTGELFF.

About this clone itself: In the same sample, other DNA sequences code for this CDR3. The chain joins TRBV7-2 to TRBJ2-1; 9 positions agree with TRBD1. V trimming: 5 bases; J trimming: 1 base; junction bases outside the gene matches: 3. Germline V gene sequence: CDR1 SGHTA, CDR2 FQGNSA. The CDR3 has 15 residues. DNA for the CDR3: TGTGCCAGCAGCGCAGACAGGGGGTCCTACAATGAGCAGTTCTTC. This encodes CASSADRGSYNEQFF. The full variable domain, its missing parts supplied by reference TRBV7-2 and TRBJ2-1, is GAGVSQSPSNKVTEKGKDVELRCDPISGHTALYWYRQSLGQGLEFLIYFQGNSAPDKSGLPSDRFSAERTGGSVSTLTIQRTQQEDSAVYLCASSADRGSYNEQFFGPGTRLTVL.

The CDR3 protein is CASRVQVGGEQFF. In nucleotides, the CDR3 is TGTGCCAGCAGGGTCCAGGTAGGTGGCGAGCAGTTCTTC. The V call is TRBV7-2, the J call TRBJ2-1, with D hard to call. Trimming removed 6 bases at V and 10 bases at J, with 16 bases between. From germline, CDR1 is SGHTA and CDR2 FQGNSA. This CDR3 comprises 13 residues.

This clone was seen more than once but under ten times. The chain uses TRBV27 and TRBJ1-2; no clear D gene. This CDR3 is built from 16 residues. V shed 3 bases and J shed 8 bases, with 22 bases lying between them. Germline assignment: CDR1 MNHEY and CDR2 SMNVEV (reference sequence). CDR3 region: CASSLGPALSFGGYTF. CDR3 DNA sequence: TGTGCCAGCAGTTTGGGCCCGGCCCTCTCCTTCGGCGGCTACACCTTC.

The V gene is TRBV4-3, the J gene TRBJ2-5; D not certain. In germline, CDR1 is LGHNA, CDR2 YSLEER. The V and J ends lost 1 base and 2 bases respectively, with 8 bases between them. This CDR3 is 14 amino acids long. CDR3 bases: TGCGCCAGCAGCCAAGTGGGCTCACAAGAGACCCAGTACTTC. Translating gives CASSQVGSQETQYF.